This is a list of T cell receptor beta chains from one sample in a study of graft-versus-host responses after intestinal transplantation. Measured with immunoSEQ multiplex PCR; TCRdb has only the in-frame clones, and not every one. Of 12,000 or so clones in the sample, approximately 89% were seen once. Sequences were derived from PBMCs, sampled 105 days after intestinal transplantation. These TCRs come from a human patient who received an intestinal transplant, so some T cells may come from the graft donor. Both conserved end residues are part of each CDR3. The order of the fields is V gene, D gene, clone size, J gene, CDR3 protein, CDR3 DNA. The D gene is left open where the match is weak. The size of a clone is reported for some rows only, either as once, few or many, or as a class for expanded clones.

TRBV5-1,TRBD1,-,TRBJ1-5,CASSRGTGGDQPQHF,TGCGCCAGCAGCCGCGGGACAGGGGGGGACCAGCCCCAGCATTTT
TRBV13,-,-,TRBJ2-3,CASSFPYFTNTQYF,TGTGCCAGCAGCTTCCCTTATTTCACGAATACGCAGTATTTT
TRBV19,-,-,TRBJ2-7,CASSIVADTAYEQYF,TGTGCCAGTAGTATAGTCGCGGACACTGCCTACGAGCAGTACTTC
TRBV9,-,-,TRBJ2-1,CASSGALSSYNEQFF,TGTGCCAGCAGCGGCGCGCTCTCCTCCTACAATGAGCAGTTCTTC
TRBV15,TRBD1,once,TRBJ2-2,CATKRDRSNTGELFF,TGTGCCACCAAGAGGGACAGATCGAACACCGGGGAGCTGTTTTTT
TRBV4-1,-,-,TRBJ1-2,CASTPLQGVYGYTF,TGCGCCAGCACGCCCCTCCAGGGAGTCTATGGCTACACCTTC
TRBV7-9,TRBD2,-,TRBJ2-1,CASSKTTSGSYNEQFF,TGTGCCAGCAGCAAGACGACTAGCGGGAGCTACAATGAGCAGTTCTTC
TRBV13,-,-,TRBJ1-2,CASSYRTDHYGYTF,TGTGCCAGCAGCTATCGGACGGATCACTATGGCTACACCTTC
TRBV7-6,-,-,TRBJ2-5,CASSLARDYQETQYF,TGTGCCAGCAGCTTGGCCCGGGACTACCAAGAGACCCAGTACTTC
TRBV10-3,-,-,TRBJ1-2,CAISGGRYRNYGYTF,TGTGCCATCAGTGGGGGACGATACCGAAACTATGGCTACACCTTC
TRBV6-1,TRBD1,once,TRBJ2-7,CASSEDGTGAYEQYF,TGTGCCAGCAGTGAAGACGGGACAGGGGCCTACGAGCAGTACTTC
TRBV4-2,-,-,TRBJ2-6,CASSQDEGRGANVLTF,TGTGCCAGCAGCCAAGACGAGGGACGAGGGGCCAACGTCCTGACTTTC
TRBV14,TRBD1,-,TRBJ1-4,CASSQARVDRSNEKLFF,TGTGCCAGCAGCCAAGCTCGAGTGGACAGGAGTAATGAAAAACTGTTTTTT
TRBV19,TRBD1,-,TRBJ1-2,CASSIDRGNYGYTF,TGTGCCAGTAGTATAGACAGGGGGAACTATGGCTACACCTTC
TRBV7-6,-,-,TRBJ2-3,CASSSSSASLQADTQYF,TGTGCCAGCAGCTCGTCTAGTGCTAGCCTCCAGGCAGATACGCAATATTTT